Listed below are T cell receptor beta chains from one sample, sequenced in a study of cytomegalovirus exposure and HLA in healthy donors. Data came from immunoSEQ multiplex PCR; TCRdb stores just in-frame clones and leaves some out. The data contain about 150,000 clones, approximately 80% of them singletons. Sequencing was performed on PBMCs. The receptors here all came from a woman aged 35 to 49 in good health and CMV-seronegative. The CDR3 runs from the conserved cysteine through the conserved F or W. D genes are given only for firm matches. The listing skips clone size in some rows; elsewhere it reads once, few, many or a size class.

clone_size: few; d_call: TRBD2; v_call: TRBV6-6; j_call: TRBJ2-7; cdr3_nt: TGTGCCAGTCGGGACTACCCCGTTCACGAGCAGTACTTC; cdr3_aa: CASRDYPVHEQYF
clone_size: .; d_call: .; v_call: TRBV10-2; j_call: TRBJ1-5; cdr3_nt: TGCGCCACCAGACAAGGACAGAATAGCAATCAGCCCCAGCATTTT; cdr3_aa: CATRQGQNSNQPQHF
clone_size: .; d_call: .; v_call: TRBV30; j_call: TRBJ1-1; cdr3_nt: TGTGCCTGGAGTGGAGGTGGCACTGAAGCTTTCTTT; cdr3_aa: CAWSGGGTEAFF
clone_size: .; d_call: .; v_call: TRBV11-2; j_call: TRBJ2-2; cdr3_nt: TGTGCCAGCAGCTTAGATCTGGCGCTAGCGAGGAACACCGGGGAGCTGTTTTTT; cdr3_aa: CASSLDLALARNTGELFF
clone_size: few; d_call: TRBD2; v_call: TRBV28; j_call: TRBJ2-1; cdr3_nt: TGTGCCAGCGGACCCCTTGGGACTAGCATTCCCAATGAGCAGTTCTTC; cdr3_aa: CASGPLGTSIPNEQFF
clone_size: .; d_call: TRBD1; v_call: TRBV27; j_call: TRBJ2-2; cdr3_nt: TGTGCCAGCACCAGACAGGGAAACACCGGGGAGCTGTTTTTT; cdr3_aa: CASTRQGNTGELFF
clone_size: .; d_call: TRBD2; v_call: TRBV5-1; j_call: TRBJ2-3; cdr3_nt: TGCGCCAGCAGCCTGCGACTAGCGGGGGAGACAGATACGCAGTATTTT; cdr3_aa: CASSLRLAGETDTQYF
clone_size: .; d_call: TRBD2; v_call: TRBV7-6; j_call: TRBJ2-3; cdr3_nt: TGTGCCAGCAGCTCTCTCCAACCGGGACTACTCTTCACAGATACGCAGTATTTT; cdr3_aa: CASSSLQPGLLFTDTQYF
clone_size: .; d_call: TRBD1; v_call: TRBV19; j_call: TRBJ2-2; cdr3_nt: TGTGCCAGTAGTAATATACAGGGGCGAGGCACCGGGGAGCTGTTTTTT; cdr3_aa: CASSNIQGRGTGELFF
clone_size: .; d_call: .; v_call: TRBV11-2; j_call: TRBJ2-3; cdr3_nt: TGTGCCAGCAGCTTACGCCGCGGGGGCACAGATACGCAGTATTTT; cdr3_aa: CASSLRRGGTDTQYF
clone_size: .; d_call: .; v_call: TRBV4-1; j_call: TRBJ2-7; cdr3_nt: TGCGCCAGCAGTCTCGACAAGGCCTACGAGCAGTACTTC; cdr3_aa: CASSLDKAYEQYF
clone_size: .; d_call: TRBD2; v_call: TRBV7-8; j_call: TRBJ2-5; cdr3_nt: TGTGCCAGCAGCGTTGGGGCCAGCGGGGGGCGCCAAGAGACCCAGTACTTC; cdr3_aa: CASSVGASGGRQETQYF
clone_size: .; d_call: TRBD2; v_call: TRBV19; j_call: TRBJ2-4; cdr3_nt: TGTGCCAGTAGTAGGGGAGGGCTAGCCAAAAACATTCAGTACTTC; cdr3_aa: CASSRGGLAKNIQYF
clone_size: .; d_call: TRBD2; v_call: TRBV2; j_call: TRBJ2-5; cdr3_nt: TGTGCCAGCAGTGCGGCGGGGGGGCGGGAGACCCAGTACTTC; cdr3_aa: CASSAAGGRETQYF
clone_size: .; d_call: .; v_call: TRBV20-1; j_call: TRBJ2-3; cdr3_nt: TGCAGTGCTAATCAGGATACGCAGTATTTT; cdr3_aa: CSANQDTQYF
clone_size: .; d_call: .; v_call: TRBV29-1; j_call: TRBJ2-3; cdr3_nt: TGCAGCGTTGAAAGGTCAGGGATAGATACGCAGTATTTT; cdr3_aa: CSVERSGIDTQYF
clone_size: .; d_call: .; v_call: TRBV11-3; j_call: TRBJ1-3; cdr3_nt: TGTGCCAGCAGCTTATCAGGGGTCGGAAACACCATATATTTT; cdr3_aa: CASSLSGVGNTIYF
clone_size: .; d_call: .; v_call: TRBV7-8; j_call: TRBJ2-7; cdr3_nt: TGTGCCAGCAGCCCAAAGGCAGGAGGGGCTTACTCCTACGAGCAGTACTTC; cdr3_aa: CASSPKAGGAYSYEQYF
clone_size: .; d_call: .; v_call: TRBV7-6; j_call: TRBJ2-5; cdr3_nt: TGTGCCAGCAGCCCGACGAGCATCCGGGGAACGCCCCAAGAGACCCAGTACTTC; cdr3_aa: CASSPTSIRGTPQETQYF
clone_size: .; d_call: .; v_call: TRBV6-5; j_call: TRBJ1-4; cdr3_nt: TGTGCCAGCAGTTACAGGTCGGGGGCAACTAATGAAAAACTGTTTTTT; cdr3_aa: CASSYRSGATNEKLFF
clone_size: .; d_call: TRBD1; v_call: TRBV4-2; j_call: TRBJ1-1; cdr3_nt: TGTGCCAGCAGCCAAGAGGACAGGGAGACTGAAGCTTTCTTT; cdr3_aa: CASSQEDRETEAFF
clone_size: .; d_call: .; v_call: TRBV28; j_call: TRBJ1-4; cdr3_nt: TGTGCCAGCAGTTTCGAGGGAATCGGGAATGAAAAACTGTTTTTT; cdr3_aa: CASSFEGIGNEKLFF
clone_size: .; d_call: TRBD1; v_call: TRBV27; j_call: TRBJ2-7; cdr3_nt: TGTGCCAGCAGTTACCGGGACAGCACCTACGAGCAGTACTTC; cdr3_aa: CASSYRDSTYEQYF
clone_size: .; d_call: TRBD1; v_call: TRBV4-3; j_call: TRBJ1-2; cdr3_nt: TGCGCCAGCAGCCAAGGGCTAGGACAGGATGACTATGGCTACACCTTC; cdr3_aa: CASSQGLGQDDYGYTF
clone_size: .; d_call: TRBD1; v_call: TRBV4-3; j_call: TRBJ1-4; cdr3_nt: TGCGCCAGCAGCCAAGGACAGGGGGCATCAGGAAAACTGTTTTTT; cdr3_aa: CASSQGQGASGKLFF
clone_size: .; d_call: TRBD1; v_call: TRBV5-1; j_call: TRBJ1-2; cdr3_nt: TGCGCCAGCAGCCTGGGACAGGGGGATGGCTACACCTTC; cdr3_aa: CASSLGQGDGYTF
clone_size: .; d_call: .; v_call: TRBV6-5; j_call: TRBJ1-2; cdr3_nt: TGTGCCAGCAGTCCAAGAACAGGGCTGAAAGGCTACACCTTC; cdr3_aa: CASSPRTGLKGYTF
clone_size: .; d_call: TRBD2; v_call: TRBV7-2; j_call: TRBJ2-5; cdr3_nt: TGTGCCAGCAGGCGGGAGGCCCGAGAGACCCAGTACTTC; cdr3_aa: CASRREARETQYF
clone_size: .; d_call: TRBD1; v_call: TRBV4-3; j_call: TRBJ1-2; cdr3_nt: TGCGCCAGCAGCCAAGCGCCGGGACAGAGCTACACCTTC; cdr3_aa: CASSQAPGQSYTF
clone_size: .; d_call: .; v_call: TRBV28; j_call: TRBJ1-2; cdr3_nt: TGTGCCAGCAGTGCGGACAGCTTAAGACGGTCCTATGGCTACACCTTC; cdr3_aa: CASSADSLRRSYGYTF
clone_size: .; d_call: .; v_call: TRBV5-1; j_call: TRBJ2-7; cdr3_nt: TGCGCCAGCAGCTTGGACAGCCCCTACGAGCAGTACTTC; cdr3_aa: CASSLDSPYEQYF
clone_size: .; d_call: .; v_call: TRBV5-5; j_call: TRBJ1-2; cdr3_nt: TGTGCCAGCAGAAAGGACACAACCGAACTACGTGGCTACACCTTC; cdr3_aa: CASRKDTTELRGYTF
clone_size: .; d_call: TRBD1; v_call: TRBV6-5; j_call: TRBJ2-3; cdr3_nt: TGTGCCAGCAGTTACTCAGGGACAGGGGGCGCAGATACGCAGTATTTT; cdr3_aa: CASSYSGTGGADTQYF
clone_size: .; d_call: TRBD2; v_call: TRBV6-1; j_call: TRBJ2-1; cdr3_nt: TGTGCCAGCAACGTAGCGGGTGCCCACAATGAGCAGTTCTTC; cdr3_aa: CASNVAGAHNEQFF
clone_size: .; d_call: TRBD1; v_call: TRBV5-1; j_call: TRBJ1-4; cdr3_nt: TGCGCCAGCAGCTCCCGGGGGCAGGGGGCATCTAATGAAAAACTGTTTTTT; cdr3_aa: CASSSRGQGASNEKLFF
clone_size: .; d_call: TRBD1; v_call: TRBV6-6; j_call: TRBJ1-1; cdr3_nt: TGTGCCAGCAGTTACTCGGGACAGTACACTGAAGCTTTCTTT; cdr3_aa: CASSYSGQYTEAFF
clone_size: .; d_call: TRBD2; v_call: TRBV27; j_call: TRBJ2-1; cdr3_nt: TGTGCCAGCAGTTTGAGCCTACTAGCGAGGTACAATGAGCAGTTCTTC; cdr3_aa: CASSLSLLARYNEQFF
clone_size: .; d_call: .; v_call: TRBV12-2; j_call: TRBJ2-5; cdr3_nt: TGTGCAAGTCGCTCGACAAGACTAGCGGGGCCGCGGGAGACCCAGTACTTC; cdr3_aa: CASRSTRLAGPRETQYF
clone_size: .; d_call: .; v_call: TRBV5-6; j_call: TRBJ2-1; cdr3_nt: TGTGCCAGCAGCTTGGTATCGGAGGGAAGCTATTTCTTC; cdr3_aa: CASSLVSEGSYFF
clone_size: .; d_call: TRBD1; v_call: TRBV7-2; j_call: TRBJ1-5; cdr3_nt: TGTGCCAGCAGCTCCTCTACCGGGACAGTGTTTAAGCCCCAGCATTTT; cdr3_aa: CASSSSTGTVFKPQHF
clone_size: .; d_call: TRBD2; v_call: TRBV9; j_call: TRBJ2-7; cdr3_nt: TGTGCCAGCAGCGTCGCTAGCGGGGGGTCCTACGAGCAGTACTTC; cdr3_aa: CASSVASGGSYEQYF
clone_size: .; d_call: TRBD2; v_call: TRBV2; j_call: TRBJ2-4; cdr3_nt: TGTGCCAGCAGTGAAAGATCTCAGGGACTAGCGGTCGGGGGGGTGTACTTC; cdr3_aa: CASSERSQGLAVGGVYF
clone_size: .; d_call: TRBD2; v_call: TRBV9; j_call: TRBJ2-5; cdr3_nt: TGTGCCAGCAGCCCAAAAGGACTAGCGGCACAAGAGACCCAGTACTTC; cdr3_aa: CASSPKGLAAQETQYF
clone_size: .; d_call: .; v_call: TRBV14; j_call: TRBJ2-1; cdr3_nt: TGTGCCAGCAGCCGCCTGGACGGGGACAATGAGCAGTTCTTC; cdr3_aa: CASSRLDGDNEQFF
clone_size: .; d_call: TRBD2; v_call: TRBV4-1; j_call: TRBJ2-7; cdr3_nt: TGCGCCAGCAGCCCTTCTCCGGGACTAGCGGGACTTAGCTCCTACGAGCAGTACTTC; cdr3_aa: CASSPSPGLAGLSSYEQYF
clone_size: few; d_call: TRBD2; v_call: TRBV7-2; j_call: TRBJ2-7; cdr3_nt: TGTGCCAGCAGCTTAAGCGGGGTCTACGAGCAGTACTTC; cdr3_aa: CASSLSGVYEQYF
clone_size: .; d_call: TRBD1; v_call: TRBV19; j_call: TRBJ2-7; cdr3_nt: TGTGCCAGACGACAGGGGAAACACGAGCAGTACTTC; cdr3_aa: CARRQGKHEQYF
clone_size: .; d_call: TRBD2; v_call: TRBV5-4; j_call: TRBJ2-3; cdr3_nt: TGTGCCAGCAGCACGGGGGGGCCTACAGATACGCAGTATTTT; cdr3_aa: CASSTGGPTDTQYF
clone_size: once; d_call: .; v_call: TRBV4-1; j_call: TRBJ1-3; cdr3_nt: TGCGCCAGCAGCCAAGATTCGTTGGGGGGAAATGGAAACACCATATATTTT; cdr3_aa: CASSQDSLGGNGNTIYF
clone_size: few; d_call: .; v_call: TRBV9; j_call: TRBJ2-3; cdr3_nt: TGTGCCAGCAGCGCACCCAGAGACATCACAGATACGCAGTATTTT; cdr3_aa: CASSAPRDITDTQYF